This T cell receptor (beta chain) is drawn from a study of cytomegalovirus exposure and HLA in healthy donors. Worth noting for this clone: Its target is not known.

Whole-study results and caveats: Researchers reported that three CMV-associated chains were confirmed in vitro as CMV antigen-specific. Some V segments could not be told apart, so they were left out, TRBV6-2 and TRBV6-3 among them. Earlier analysis looked at TCR beta V segments, and most were productive about 90% or about 30% of the time. A later analysis linked a missense DCLRE1C variant to TCR beta V- and J-gene trimming.

Researchers ran the PCR with 60 Vbeta and 13 Jbeta primers. Sequencing was performed with immunoSEQ multiplex PCR; in TCRdb, only in-frame clones are kept and a portion is missing. The sample holds around 200,000 clones; 65% to 80% are singletons and the top ten take about 4.6%. The CDR3 contains 14 residues. V lost 4 bases and J 2 bases, leaving 12 bases between the germline ends. The V gene's germline CDR1 is KGHSH and CDR2 LQKENI. Sequenced: PBMCs. The sequence was obtained from a man aged 25 to 45 in good health and CMV-seropositive. The J gene is TRBJ2-7, the V gene TRBV18, with unresolved D. The CDR3: CASSLKAAAYEQYF. DNA for the CDR3: TGTGCCAGCTCACTTAAGGCCGCGGCCTACGAGCAGTACTTC.